The subject of this entry is one T cell receptor beta chain. The antigen remains unidentified. This sample is drawn from a study of T-cell memory formation after mild COVID-19. TCRdb used MiXCR to reprocess the 5' RACE reads, holding one entry per CDR3 protein. Found here are hundreds of thousands of distinct CDR3 sequences, about a quarter of them singletons; the top ten hold about an eighth. Whole-study results and caveats: From day 15 to 85, contracting clones were balanced between CD4 and CD8, whereas later expanders leaned toward CD4+.

The sequenced sample was PBMCs or a T cell subset sorted from them (not recorded which). This clonotype was sampled from an adult woman who had mild COVID-19 (a few samples of this study predate the infection). Cell type and time point are not known.

The CDR3 region is CASSTRTSTETQYF. DNA of the CDR3: TGTGCCAGCAGCACCCGGACTAGTACGGAGACCCAGTACTTC. The V gene is TRBV3-1, the J gene TRBJ2-5, with 7 nucleotides matching TRBD2. Germline V gives CDR1 LGHDT, CDR2 YNNKEL (reference sequence). Trimming cost V 5 bases and J 5 bases; bases outside gene matches: 8. The length of the CDR3 is 14 residues.